The 22 T cell receptor beta chains in this list originate from one sample, sequenced in a study of OX40 agonist ivuxolimab in advanced cancers. Data came from immunoSEQ multiplex PCR; TCRdb stores just in-frame clones and leaves some out. The sample lists tens of thousands of clones, more than 85% occurring once. Sequenced material: CD4+ or CD8+ T cells sorted from blood, taken in a trial of the OX40 agonist ivuxolimab. All receptors come from an adult with an advanced solid tumor such as melanoma, head and neck, liver or kidney cancer.

J is TRBJ2-7 and V is TRBV4-1; the D is unclear. The CDR3 extends over 15 amino acids. CDR1 and CDR2 from the germline V gene are MGHRA and YSYEKL. V was trimmed by 0 bases and J by 2 bases, leaving 11 bases between them. The CDR3 loop reads CASSQDNTAAYEQYF. The CDR3 DNA sequence: TGCGCCAGCAGCCAAGATAATACGGCAGCCTACGAGCAGTACTTC.

This clone appeared once. The chain is built from TRBV28 and TRBJ1-2, with 7 bases fitting TRBD1. The trim removed 5 bases at V and 4 bases at J, leaving 10 bases unmatched. Per germline, CDR1 MDHEN and CDR2 SYDVKM. The CDR3 totals 15 residues. CDR3 amino acids: CASSTGQSGVYGYTF. The DNA of the CDR3 is TGTGCCAGCAGTACGGGACAGTCGGGGGTCTATGGCTACACCTTC.

The chain recombines TRBV29-1 with TRBJ2-2; a possible D gene is TRBD2 (6 bases). The germline CDR1 and CDR2 sequences are SQVTM and ANQGSEA. This CDR3 spans 14 amino acids. V lost 3 bases, J lost 6 bases, and 14 bases lay in between. This chain's CDR3 is CSVDGVRDSGELFF. In nucleotides, the CDR3 is TGCAGCGTTGACGGCGTTCGGGACTCCGGGGAGCTGTTTTTT.

The chain links TRBV6-1 to TRBJ1-2; TRBD1 might be the D (6 bases). Germline values: CDR1 MNHNS, CDR2 SASEGT. V was trimmed by 7 bases and J by 13 bases, leaving 19 bases between them. This CDR3 has 12 residues. For the CDR3, the DNA is TGTGCCAGCACCCTTCTAGGGGGGGCACCCACCTTC. Translating gives CASTLLGGAPTF.

The rearrangement joins TRBV6-5 to TRBJ2-3, with D perhaps matching TRBD2 (6 bases). Trimming stripped 2 bases from V and 9 bases from J, with 9 bases between. This CDR3 has 12 amino acids. Per germline, CDR1 MNHEY and CDR2 SVGAGI. CDR3 amino acids: CASSYGGITQYF. The DNA of the CDR3 is TGTGCCAGCAGTTACGGCGGGATAACGCAGTATTTT.

The V gene is TRBV19, the J gene TRBJ1-5; D ambiguous. CDR1 and CDR2 from the germline V gene are LNHDA and SQIVND (reference sequence). The CDR3 loop spans 15 amino acids. Trimming shortened V by 5 bases and J by 1 base, and 12 bases separated the two germline ends. The CDR3: CASSEGRSSNQPQHF. The CDR3 nucleotides read TGTGCCAGTAGTGAGGGCCGATCGAGCAATCAGCCCCAGCATTTT.

The chain is built from TRBV5-1 and TRBJ2-7; 7 nucleotides agree with TRBD1. Trimming removed 2 bases from V and 0 bases from J; junction bases left unmatched: 2. This CDR3 contains 14 residues. CDR1 and CDR2 (germline): SGHRS, YFSETQ. CDR3 coding DNA: TGCGCCAGCAGCTTAGGGGGCGCCTCCTACGAGCAGTACTTC. Translated: CASSLGGASYEQYF.

The chain is built from TRBV13 and TRBJ2-1; 8 positions match TRBD1. Germline trimming cut 5 bases from V and 2 bases from J; bases unmatched to any gene: 23. The CDR3 contains 21 residues. Germline CDR1 reads PRHDT; CDR2 reads FYEKMQ (reference sequence). CDR3 protein: CASSALYGQGEETETYNEQFF. In nucleotides, the CDR3 is TGTGCCAGCAGCGCTCTTTACGGACAGGGAGAAGAGACGGAGACCTACAATGAGCAGTTCTTC.

The chain couples TRBV4-1 to TRBJ2-3, with D maybe TRBD2 (6 bases). The V end was cut by 2 bases, the J end by 4 bases, with 10 bases between. This CDR3 is built from 14 residues. Germline lookup yields CDR1 MGHRA and CDR2 YSYEKL. CDR3 nucleotide sequence: TGCGCCAGCAGCCAAACGGGAGTTTCAGATACGCAGTATTTT. Protein product: CASSQTGVSDTQYF.

This sequence joins TRBV6-6 and TRBJ1-1, with D unresolved. Germline V gene lookup returns CDR1 MNHNY and CDR2 SVGAGI (reference sequence). This CDR3 has 14 residues. With 0 bases removed from V and 4 bases from J, the gap between germline ends came to 9 bases. The CDR3 DNA reads as TGTGCCAGCAGTTACTCATTGTTTAGCACTGAAGCTTTCTTT. Translation gives CASSYSLFSTEAFF.

The V and J genes are TRBV10-3 and TRBJ1-1; the D gene is possibly TRBD1 (6 bases). V lost 6 bases, J lost 0 bases, and 8 bases lay in between. Per germline, CDR1 ENHRY and CDR2 SYGVKD. The CDR3 sequence is 13 residues long. Here the CDR3 reads CAISTGLNTEAFF. The CDR3 region has the DNA TGTGCCATCAGCACAGGGTTGAACACTGAAGCTTTCTTT.

This chain links TRBV6-1 with TRBJ1-5; unclear D gene. The V gene lost 0 bases and the J gene lost 6 bases, with 9 bases spanning the gap. The CDR3 length is 14 residues. Looked up from germline, CDR1 is MNHNS and CDR2 is SASEGT. For the CDR3, the DNA is TGTGCCAGCAGTGAAGCAATATTGGGTCAGCCCCAGCATTTT. Translating it yields CASSEAILGQPQHF.

The CDR3 nucleotides are TGTGCCAGCAGCCAACAGGAAGGCGGAAACACCATATATTTT. Protein: CASSQQEGGNTIYF. V and J are TRBV7-6 and TRBJ1-3; a weak D match, TRBD1 (5 bases). The CDR3 is 14 residues long. Looked up from germline, CDR1 is SGHVS and CDR2 is FNYEAQ. The V end lost 5 bases, the J end lost 4 bases, and 12 bases lay between the germline ends.

This chain connects TRBV9 to TRBJ2-3, with D unclear. There are 13 residues in the CDR3. Germline CDR1 and CDR2: SGDLS and YYNGEE. Trimming pared 4 bases from V and 5 bases from J, leaving 11 bases between. CDR3: CASSPTPGDTQYF. The CDR3 DNA reads TGTGCCAGCAGCCCCACCCCGGGAGATACGCAGTATTTT.

The chain is built from TRBV6-6 and TRBJ1-1, with D hard to call. V lost 8 bases, J lost 0 bases, and 13 bases lay in between. CDR1 and CDR2 from the germline V gene are MNHNY and SVGAGI (reference sequence). CDR3 length: 14 amino acids. The CDR3 DNA is TGTGCCAGCTCAAATTACGGGTTGAACACTGAAGCTTTCTTT. Translation: CASSNYGLNTEAFF.

With respect to this clone: Relative to the germline gene, one junction end is altered; a read error may explain this. V is TRBV30 and J is TRBJ2-5; either TRBD1 or TRBD2 may supply D (5 bases each). This CDR3 is 13 amino acids long. Germline assignment: CDR1 GTSNPN and CDR2 SVGIG (reference sequence). The DNA for the CDR3 is TGTGCCTGGAGTGTCGGGGACCAGGAGACCCAGTACTTC. Amino acids: CAWSVGDQETQYF. Combining the CDR3 with reference TRBV30 and TRBJ2-5 gives the whole variable domain SQTIHQWPATLVQPVGSPLSLECTVEGTSNPNLYWYRQAAGRGLQLLFYSVGIGQISSEVPQNLSASRPQDRQFILSSKKLLLSDSGFYLCAWSVGDQETQYFGPGTRLLVL.

A few counts support this clone. The rearrangement joins TRBV7-6 to TRBJ2-7; 9 bases fit TRBD2. CDR1 is SGHVS and CDR2 is FNYEAQ in the germline V gene. Trimming took 3 bases from V and 6 from J; bases not matched to a gene: 6. The CDR3 has 14 residues. The CDR3 coding sequence is TGTGCCAGCAGCTTGTTAGCGGGAGTGGGCGAGCAGTACTTC. Its protein is CASSLLAGVGEQYF.

V gene TRBV2 combines with J gene TRBJ2-5; D might be TRBD1 (6 bases). The germline CDR1 and CDR2 sequences are SNHLY and FYNNEI. V gave up 5 bases and J gave up 3 bases, with 16 bases separating them. The CDR3 contains 15 residues. This CDR3 is CASSPSPGTKETQYF. In DNA form, the CDR3 reads TGTGCCAGCAGTCCATCCCCCGGGACAAAAGAGACCCAGTACTTC.

This chain uses TRBV5-1 with TRBJ2-1; perhaps TRBD1 as D (6 bases). The germline V gene encodes CDR1 SGHRS and CDR2 YFSETQ. The CDR3 spans 15 residues. V lost 3 bases, J lost 2 bases, and 12 bases lay in between. This chain's CDR3 is CASSSGTTPYNEQFF. The CDR3 nucleotides are TGCGCCAGCAGCTCCGGGACAACCCCCTACAATGAGCAGTTCTTC.

The rearrangement uses TRBV5-6 and TRBJ2-5; 7 bases are a match to TRBD1. V shed 6 bases and J 0 bases; nucleotides not matched to a gene: 2. This CDR3 is built from 13 residues. Germline lookup yields CDR1 SGHDT and CDR2 YYEEEE. The CDR3 sequence is CASTTGNQETQYF. The DNA for the CDR3 is TGTGCCAGCACGACAGGGAACCAAGAGACCCAGTACTTC. Using reference TRBV5-6 and TRBJ2-5 for the parts outside the CDR3, the full variable domain is DAGVTQSPTHLIKTRGQQVTLRCSPKSGHDTVSWYQQALGQGPQFIFQYYEEEERQRGNFPDRFSGHQFPNYSSELNVNALLLGDSALYLCASTTGNQETQYFGPGTRLLVL.

Written as DNA, the CDR3 is TGCGCCAGCAGCACAGGACAGGGGAGGAACACTGAAGCTTTCTTT. This translates into CASSTGQGRNTEAFF. V and J are TRBV5-1 and TRBJ1-1, with TRBD1 matching over 9 bases. The V gene's germline CDR1 is SGHRS and CDR2 YFSETQ. J lost 1 base, V lost 4 bases, and 5 bases had no gene match. This CDR3 contains 15 residues. Full variable domain (outside the CDR3, taken from reference TRBV5-1 and TRBJ1-1): KAGVTQTPRYLIKTRGQQVTLSCSPISGHRSVSWYQQTPGQGLQFLFEYFSETQRNKGNFPGRFSGRQFSNSRSEMNVSTLELGDSALYLCASSTGQGRNTEAFFGQGTRLTVV.

The gene calls are TRBV18 and TRBJ2-2, with a possible D match to TRBD2 (5 bases). The CDR3 sequence is 17 residues long. V was cut by 2 bases and J by 0 bases, with 13 bases left in between. Germline-derived CDR1 and CDR2 are KGHSH and LQKENI. This CDR3 reads CASSPGRMGSNTGELFF. The CDR3 nucleotides are TGTGCCAGCTCACCAGGGAGAATGGGGTCGAACACCGGGGAGCTGTTTTTT.